The 21 T cell receptor beta chains reported below all come from one sample, sequenced in a study of blood T cell repertoires in COVID-19. Libraries were prepared by immunoSEQ multiplex PCR; TCRdb keeps only in-frame clonotypes and omits some of them. The table lists 200,000 or so clones, around 89% of them singletons, with around 2.5% in the top ten. The sample taken for sequencing was PBMCs or T cells enriched from blood (not recorded which). The origin of the receptors is a woman aged 40 to 50 with acute COVID-19.

The J gene is TRBJ1-5, the V gene TRBV2, with 9 nucleotides matching TRBD1. This CDR3 is 15 amino acids long. CDR1 and CDR2 from the germline V gene are SNHLY and FYNNEI. The junction had 5 bases not matched to a gene; V was cut back by 6 bases and J by 2 bases. CDR3 loop: CASRGDRVGNQPQHF. Here the CDR3 DNA reads TGTGCCAGCAGAGGGGACAGGGTTGGCAATCAGCCCCAGCATTTT.

CDR3 region: CASSSPLRQGAGEQYF. The DNA for the CDR3 is TGTGCCAGCAGCTCCCCCCTGAGACAGGGGGCCGGTGAGCAGTACTTC. The chain combines TRBV7-2 with TRBJ2-7; 10 positions agree with TRBD1. The CDR3 totals 16 residues. With V trimmed by 4 bases and J by 7 bases, 13 bases remained unmatched. CDR1 and CDR2 from the germline V gene are SGHTA and FQGNSA.

The chain combines TRBV2 with TRBJ1-2, with D perhaps TRBD1 (5 bases). There are 15 residues in the CDR3. Germline values: CDR1 SNHLY, CDR2 FYNNEI. Trimming cost V 4 bases and J 2 bases, with 14 bases left between them. The DNA of the CDR3 is TGTGCCAGCAGTGCCTACCGAAGGGGAAACTATGGCTACACCTTC. As protein: CASSAYRRGNYGYTF.

V and J are TRBV21-1 and TRBJ1-4; TRBD1 reflects the table's D call only, with no check against the DNA. TRBV21-1 represents a pseudogene. The length of the CDR3 is 15 residues. The CDR3 here is CASGLDSPTNEKLFF. CDR3 nucleotides: TGTGCCAGCGGACTGGACAGTCCAACTAATGAAAAACTGTTTTTT.

This clone has a single count. The gene calls are TRBV19 and TRBJ2-5; the match to TRBD2 covers 8 bases. CDR3 length: 16 amino acids. Unmatched junction bases numbered 11, after V lost 3 bases and J lost 5 bases. From germline, CDR1 is LNHDA and CDR2 SQIVND (reference sequence). The CDR3 sequence is CASSIGTRGRGETQYF. The CDR3 coding sequence is TGTGCCAGTAGTATCGGGACTAGGGGTCGGGGGGAGACCCAGTACTTC.

This sequence joins TRBV18 and TRBJ1-5; D is undetermined. Trimming left V 4 bases short and J 7 bases short, with 14 bases between. The CDR3 totals 14 residues. Germline-derived CDR1 and CDR2 are KGHSH and LQKENI. The chain's CDR3 is CASSRDKPGQPQHF. For the CDR3, the DNA is TGTGCCAGCTCACGAGACAAACCGGGGCAGCCCCAGCATTTT.

This rearrangement joins TRBV5-1 to TRBJ2-5; TRBD2 is a possible D gene (6 bases). From germline, CDR1 is SGHRS and CDR2 YFSETQ. With 2 bases removed from V and 6 bases from J, the gap between germline ends came to 17 bases. This CDR3 has 15 amino acids. DNA for the CDR3: TGCGCCAGCAGCTTACAAGGGTTGGGGGGAAAGACCCAGTACTTC. Protein sequence: CASSLQGLGGKTQYF.

This clone has just a few counts. The rearrangement uses TRBV3-1 (or the pseudogene TRBV3-2) and TRBJ1-5; 7 bases align to TRBD1. V lost 3 bases to trimming and J lost 6 bases; unmatched junction nucleotides: 8. The CDR3 is made up of 15 amino acids. Germline loops: CDR1 LGHDT, CDR2 YNNKEL (reference sequence). The CDR3 sequence is CASSHGTAQPQPQHF. DNA for the CDR3: TGTGCCAGCAGCCACGGGACAGCGCAACCTCAGCCCCAGCATTTT.

The CDR3 bases are TGTGCCAGCAGCGCTAGACCAGCGGGCTACACCTACAATGAGCAGTTCTTC. It translates to CASSARPAGYTYNEQFF. The chain combines TRBV5-5 with TRBJ2-1, with D perhaps TRBD2 (6 bases). The ends were cut back, 4 bases at V and 2 bases at J, with 19 bases in the middle. CDR1 and CDR2 from the germline V gene are SGHKS and YYEKEE (reference sequence). The CDR3 loop spans 17 amino acids.

Only a few counts were recorded for this clone. The same CDR3 can be traced to other DNA sequences in this sample. The V gene is TRBV5-1, the J gene TRBJ1-6; 8 bases fit TRBD1. Germline CDR1 SGHRS, CDR2 YFSETQ. This CDR3 comprises 14 residues. The junction had 4 bases not matched to a gene; V was cut back by 4 bases and J by 7 bases. Here the CDR3 DNA reads TGCGCCAGCAGCCGGACAGGGTCGAATTCACCCCTCCACTTT. It translates to CASSRTGSNSPLHF.

V gene TRBV27 combines with J gene TRBJ2-4; 7 bases align to TRBD1. Per germline, CDR1 MNHEY and CDR2 SMNVEV (reference sequence). V dropped 6 bases and J dropped 4; count of bases not matched to a gene: 9. This CDR3 has 15 amino acids. CDR3 loop: CASSELTGSKNIQYF. Here the CDR3 DNA reads TGTGCCAGCAGCGAACTGACAGGGAGTAAAAACATTCAGTACTTC.

The gene calls are TRBV7-9 and TRBJ1-4, with 9 bases that match TRBD1. The CDR3 is made up of 14 amino acids. Germline CDR1 SEHNR, CDR2 FQNEAQ (reference sequence). The junction had 3 bases not matched to a gene; V was cut back by 5 bases and J by 5 bases. CDR3: CASSTGTGNEKLFF. For the CDR3, the DNA is TGTGCCAGCAGCACCGGGACAGGGAATGAAAAACTGTTTTTT.

The chain's CDR3 is CASSPRSRQEETFF. The CDR3 coding sequence is TGTGCCAGCAGCCCCAGATCTAGACAGGAGGAAACTTTCTTT. The V gene is TRBV7-2, the J gene TRBJ1-1; a possible D gene is TRBD1 (6 bases). V gave up 5 bases and J gave up 12 bases, with 22 bases separating them. Germline V gives CDR1 SGHTA, CDR2 FQGNSA. The CDR3 has 14 residues.

The rearrangement joins TRBV3-1 (or the pseudogene TRBV3-2) to TRBJ2-1; 7 positions agree with TRBD2. V lost 0 bases, J lost 5 bases, and 4 bases stayed unmatched. CDR3 length equals 15 residues. CDR1 is LGHDT and CDR2 is YNNKEL in the germline V gene (reference sequence). CDR3 sequence (DNA): TGTGCCAGCAGCCAAGACCAGCGGGAACACAATGAGCAGTTCTTC. Residues: CASSQDQREHNEQFF.

This chain connects TRBV3-1 (or the pseudogene TRBV3-2) to TRBJ1-1, with D uncertain. Per germline, CDR1 LGHDT and CDR2 YNNKEL (reference sequence). The V gene lost 0 bases and the J gene lost 0 bases, with 8 bases spanning the gap. The CDR3 extends over 15 amino acids. The CDR3 region is CASSQEVRVNTEAFF. The CDR3 DNA sequence: TGTGCCAGCAGCCAAGAAGTAAGAGTGAACACTGAAGCTTTCTTT.

The chain carries TRBV7-2 and TRBJ2-2; D might be TRBD2 (5 bases). This CDR3 spans 17 amino acids. Per the germline V gene, CDR1 is SGHTA and CDR2 is FQGNSA. V was shortened by 3 bases and J by 4 bases, with 18 bases between the two germline ends. CDR3 residues: CASSLRADVISTGELFF. DNA of the CDR3: TGTGCCAGCAGCTTGAGGGCAGACGTCATCTCCACCGGGGAGCTGTTTTTT. Complete variable domain (other parts from reference TRBV7-2 and TRBJ2-2): GAGVSQSPSNKVTEKGKDVELRCDPISGHTALYWYRQSLGQGLEFLIYFQGNSAPDKSGLPSDRFSAERTGGSVSTLTIQRTQQEDSAVYLCASSLRADVISTGELFFGEGSRLTVL.

V and J are TRBV9 and TRBJ2-1; D possibly corresponds to TRBD2 (6 bases). V gave up 1 base and J gave up 0 bases, with 14 bases separating them. CDR1 and CDR2 from the germline V gene are SGDLS and YYNGEE. CDR3 length: 17 amino acids. The CDR3 is CASSVFVGGGSYNEQFF. In DNA, the CDR3 is TGTGCCAGCAGCGTATTTGTCGGGGGAGGCTCCTACAATGAGCAGTTCTTC.

The V and J genes are TRBV6-1 and TRBJ1-6; 8 nucleotides agree with TRBD1. J was trimmed by 5 bases and V by 2 bases; bases with no gene match: 11. The CDR3 length is 18 residues. Germline-derived CDR1 and CDR2 are MNHNS and SASEGT. The CDR3 DNA reads TGTGCCAGCAGTGAATATGGGAGAGGACAGGGCCATAATTCACCCCTCCACTTT. Protein product: CASSEYGRGQGHNSPLHF.

This chain joins TRBV30 and TRBJ2-7; a weak D match, TRBD1 (6 bases). Germline values: CDR1 GTSNPN, CDR2 SVGIG (reference sequence). The CDR3 has 15 residues. V shed 5 bases and J shed 1 base, with 18 bases lying between them. CDR3 in amino acids: CAWGTGKRSSYEQYF. The DNA for the CDR3 is TGTGCCTGGGGTACAGGGAAGCGTTCTTCCTACGAGCAGTACTTC.

The genes are TRBV28 and TRBJ1-2, with D possibly being TRBD1 (5 bases). Germline V gives CDR1 MDHEN, CDR2 SYDVKM. Trimming pared 5 bases from V and 2 bases from J, leaving 12 bases between. The CDR3 length is 14 residues. The CDR3 region is CASSPSGGNYGYTF. The CDR3 DNA sequence: TGTGCCAGCAGTCCCTCCGGGGGGAACTATGGCTACACCTTC.

J is TRBJ1-1 and V is TRBV30; D may be TRBD1 (5 bases). Per germline, CDR1 GTSNPN and CDR2 SVGIG (reference sequence). CDR3 length equals 12 residues. V lost 4 bases and J 7 bases, leaving 13 bases between the germline ends. In DNA, the CDR3 is TGTGCCTGGACCCCAGGGCCGATTGAAGCTTTCTTT. This gives the protein CAWTPGPIEAFF.